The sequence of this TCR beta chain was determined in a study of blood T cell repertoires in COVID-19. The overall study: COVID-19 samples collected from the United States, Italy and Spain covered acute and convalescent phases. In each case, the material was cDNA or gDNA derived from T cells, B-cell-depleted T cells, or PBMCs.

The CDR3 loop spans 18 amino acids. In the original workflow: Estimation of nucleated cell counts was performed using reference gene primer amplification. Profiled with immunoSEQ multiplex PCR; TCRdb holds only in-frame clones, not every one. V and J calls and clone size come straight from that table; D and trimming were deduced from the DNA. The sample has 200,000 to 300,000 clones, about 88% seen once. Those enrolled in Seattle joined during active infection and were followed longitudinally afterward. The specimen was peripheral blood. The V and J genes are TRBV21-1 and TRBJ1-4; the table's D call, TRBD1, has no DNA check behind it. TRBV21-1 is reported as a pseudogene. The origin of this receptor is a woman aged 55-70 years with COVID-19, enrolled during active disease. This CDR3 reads CASSIGTRGLTTNEKLFF. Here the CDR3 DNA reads TGTGCCAGCAGCATCGGGACAAGGGGGTTGACAACTAATGAAAAACTGTTTTTT.